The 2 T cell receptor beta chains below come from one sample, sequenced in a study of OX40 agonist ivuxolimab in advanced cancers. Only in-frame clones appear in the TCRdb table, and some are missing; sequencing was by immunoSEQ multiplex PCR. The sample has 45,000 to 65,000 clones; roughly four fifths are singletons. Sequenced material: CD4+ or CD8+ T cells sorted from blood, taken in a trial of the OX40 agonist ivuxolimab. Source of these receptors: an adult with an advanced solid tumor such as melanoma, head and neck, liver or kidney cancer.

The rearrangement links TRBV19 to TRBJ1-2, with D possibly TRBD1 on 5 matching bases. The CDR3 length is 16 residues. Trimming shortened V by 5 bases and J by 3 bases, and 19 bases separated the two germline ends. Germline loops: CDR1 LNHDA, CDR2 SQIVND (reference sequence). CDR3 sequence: CASSSRDPTWDYGYTF. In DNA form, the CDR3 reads TGTGCCAGTAGTTCACGGGACCCCACATGGGACTATGGCTACACCTTC.

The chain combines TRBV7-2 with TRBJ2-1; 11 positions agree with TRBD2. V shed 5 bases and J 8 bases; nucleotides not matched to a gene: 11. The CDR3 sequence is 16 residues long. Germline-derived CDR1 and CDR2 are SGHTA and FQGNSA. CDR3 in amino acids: CASSPRLAGRSDEQFF. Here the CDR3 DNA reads TGTGCCAGCAGCCCGAGACTAGCGGGGCGGTCAGATGAGCAGTTCTTC.